The 31 T cell receptor beta chains below were found in one sample sequenced in a study of human T cells and chemical hapten exposure. This sample's time point: healthy volunteer bleed at 6 weeks. The total RNA was obtained from whole blood that was not fractionated. TCRdb recomputed calls from the RACE reads with MiXCR, one row per CDR3 protein. The sample has 60,000 to 80,000 distinct CDR3 sequences; roughly 6.1% are singletons. The sequencing input was whole blood. The source is a female donor in good health. Some clones in this sample may be carry-over from other donors' samples.

This clonotype has at least ten counts. The CDR3 protein is CSARKDSQETQYF. The CDR3 DNA sequence: TGCAGTGCTAGAAAAGACTCCCAAGAGACCCAGTACTTC. V and J are TRBV20-1 and TRBJ2-5; D gene uncertain. The CDR3 consists of 13 residues. In germline, CDR1 is DFQATT, CDR2 SNEGSKA (reference sequence). V was trimmed by 2 bases and J by 1 base, leaving 8 bases between them.

This clonotype was observed many times. V is TRBV12-3 or TRBV12-4 and J is TRBJ2-3, with 7 bases aligning to TRBD2. The CDR3 runs 12 residues. V was pared by 6 bases and J by 9 bases, with 6 bases of the junction left unmatched. The CDR3: CASRLNGRTQYF. The DNA for the CDR3 is TGTGCCAGCAGGCTAAACGGGAGGACGCAGTATTTT.

V gene TRBV28 combines with J gene TRBJ2-7, with D tentatively TRBD2 (6 bases). CDR1 and CDR2 from the germline V gene are MDHEN and SYDVKM. This CDR3 is 17 amino acids long. V lost 3 bases and J lost 5, with 23 bases in between. CDR3 in DNA: TGTGCCAGCAGTTTCCCCCGCGGATGGGCTGGAGGGAACGAGCAGTACTTC. Translation gives CASSFPRGWAGGNEQYF.

The sample holds many counts of this clonotype. The chain uses TRBV20-1 and TRBJ2-7; tentative D call: TRBD1 (5 bases). The V and J ends lost 5 bases and 0 bases respectively, with 5 bases between them. Germline CDR1 and CDR2: DFQATT and SNEGSKA (reference sequence). The length of the CDR3 is 11 residues. The CDR3 DNA reads TGCAGTGCTGGACACTCCTACGAGCAGTACTTC. This encodes CSAGHSYEQYF.

This clonotype was seen more than once but under ten times. The chain uses TRBV20-1 and TRBJ2-7; D may match TRBD1 or TRBD2 (5 bases each). Per germline, CDR1 DFQATT and CDR2 SNEGSKA (reference sequence). Trimming took 5 bases from V and 3 from J, leaving 20 bases between them. The CDR3 totals 15 residues. This chain's CDR3 is CSAPRLGGENYEQYF. CDR3 in DNA: TGCAGTGCTCCCCGTCTTGGGGGAGAAAACTACGAGCAGTACTTC.

This clonotype was counted many times. The chain has TRBV3-1 and TRBJ2-3; unclear D gene. Trimming left V 1 base short and J 0 bases short, with 5 bases between. Germline V gene data show CDR1 as LGHDT and CDR2 as YNNKEL (reference sequence). The CDR3 is 14 amino acids. CDR3 loop: CASSQVGSTDTQYF. CDR3 nucleotides: TGTGCCAGCAGCCAAGTCGGGAGCACAGATACGCAGTATTTT.

This clonotype appeared many times. The rearrangement joins TRBV29-1 to TRBJ2-7; tentatively, D is TRBD1 or TRBD2 (5 bases each). Germline V gene data show CDR1 as SQVTM and CDR2 as ANQGSEA. V shed 8 bases and J shed 2 bases, with 16 bases lying between them. The CDR3 spans 13 residues. CDR3 bases: TGCAGCCGAATGGGACGCCCCGCCTACGAGCAGTACTTC. It specifies CSRMGRPAYEQYF.

The chain joins TRBV28 to TRBJ2-4; the D gene is possibly TRBD2 (6 bases). CDR1 is MDHEN and CDR2 is SYDVKM in the germline V gene. Trimming pared 7 bases from V and 6 bases from J, leaving 7 bases between. The CDR3 spans 11 residues. This CDR3 is CASKEGNIQYF. CDR3 in DNA: TGTGCCAGCAAGGAGGGAAACATTCAGTACTTC.

A few counts support this clonotype. The V call is TRBV7-9, the J call TRBJ2-4; tentatively, D is TRBD2 (5 bases). The CDR3 totals 16 residues. The V end was cut by 5 bases, the J end by 8 bases, with 22 bases between. The germline V gene has CDR1 SEHNR and CDR2 FQNEAQ (reference sequence). The DNA for the CDR3 is TGTGCCAGCAGCAAGAGGACTGGGAAGGAAAAGGACATTCAGTACTTC. It specifies CASSKRTGKEKDIQYF.

This clonotype was detected a few times. The CDR3 spells CASSSPGQVAKAFF. In nucleotides, the CDR3 is TGCGCCAGCAGCTCTCCGGGACAGGTCGCAAAAGCTTTCTTT. The chain recombines TRBV5-1 with TRBJ1-1, with 8 bases fitting TRBD1. CDR3 size: 14 residues. Germline loops: CDR1 SGHRS, CDR2 YFSETQ. Losses at the gene ends were 3 bases for V and 9 bases for J; bases not matched to a gene: 10.

The chain uses TRBV15 and TRBJ2-3; possibly TRBD1 for D (6 bases). The length of the CDR3 is 15 residues. Trimming took off 6 bases at V and 2 bases at J, with 15 bases between the two ends. Germline CDR1 is LNHNV and CDR2 is YYDKDF (reference sequence). The DNA for the CDR3 is TGTGCCACCAGTTTAACAGGGAACCCCACAGATACGCAGTATTTT. Encoded protein: CATSLTGNPTDTQYF.

The chain has TRBV3-1 and TRBJ2-3, with D perhaps TRBD2 (7 bases). The CDR3 extends over 14 amino acids. V was shortened by 4 bases and J by 4 bases, with 12 bases between the two germline ends. Germline V gives CDR1 LGHDT, CDR2 YNNKEL (reference sequence). The CDR3 reads CASSPGGAPDTQYF. Here the CDR3 DNA reads TGTGCCAGCAGCCCTGGGGGGGCCCCAGATACGCAGTATTTT.

The gene calls are TRBV19 and TRBJ1-4; no clear D gene. In germline, CDR1 is LNHDA, CDR2 SQIVND (reference sequence). Trimming cost V 8 bases and J 0 bases, with 13 bases left between them. The CDR3 sequence is 15 residues long. The CDR3 region is CASRPRGATNEKLFF. CDR3 sequence (DNA): TGTGCCAGTCGCCCTAGAGGTGCAACTAATGAAAAACTGTTTTTT.

This sequence joins TRBV6-6 and TRBJ1-5; TRBD1 matches at 7 bases. Germline V lookup: CDR1 MNHNY, CDR2 SVGAGI (reference sequence). This CDR3 contains 15 residues. V lost 0 bases and J lost 1; bases outside the gene matches: 0. The CDR3 is CASSYSGQSNQPQHF. The CDR3 DNA follows: TGTGCCAGCAGTTACTCGGGACAGAGCAATCAGCCCCAGCATTTT.

This clonotype was detected many times. This chain connects TRBV6-1 to TRBJ2-2, with D unclear. Germline CDR1 is MNHNS and CDR2 is SASEGT. Trimming stripped 0 bases from V and 3 bases from J, with 5 bases between. This CDR3 contains 14 residues. The CDR3, as DNA: TGTGCCAGCAGTGAAGCGGTCTACACCGGGGAGCTGTTTTTT. Translated, it gives CASSEAVYTGELFF.

This clonotype was seen at least ten times. This chain uses TRBV2 with TRBJ2-1; TRBD2 agrees at 9 bases. CDR1 and CDR2 (germline): SNHLY, FYNNEI. The CDR3 has 14 amino acids. The ends lost 6 bases at V and 8 bases at J; junction bases unmatched: 8. CDR3 residues: CASRYSGSWDEQFF. In DNA form, the CDR3 reads TGTGCCAGCAGGTATAGCGGGAGTTGGGATGAGCAGTTCTTC.

This clonotype appeared many times. The V gene is TRBV30, the J gene TRBJ2-3; 8 nucleotides line up with TRBD2. This CDR3 has 15 residues. J was trimmed by 6 bases and V by 8 bases; bases with no gene match: 16. CDR1 GTSNPN and CDR2 SVGIG come from the germline V gene (reference sequence). CDR3 DNA sequence: TGTGCCCTGAGCGGGAGCCTGGAGGGAGTGGATACGCAGTATTTT. Translating it yields CALSGSLEGVDTQYF.

This clonotype was counted at least ten times. The chain has TRBV2 and TRBJ2-7; possible D gene TRBD2, 5 bases. V lost 8 bases and J 6 bases, leaving 20 bases between the germline ends. This CDR3 has 14 amino acids. Per germline, CDR1 SNHLY and CDR2 FYNNEI. CDR3 sequence reads: CASGKADTRSEQYF. The CDR3 DNA is TGTGCCAGCGGAAAAGCCGACACTAGGTCCGAGCAGTACTTC.

In its sample, this clonotype was seen many times. This rearrangement joins TRBV28 to TRBJ1-2; D is ambiguous. With 3 bases removed from V and 5 bases from J, the gap between germline ends came to 10 bases. Germline lookup yields CDR1 MDHEN and CDR2 SYDVKM. CDR3 length: 13 residues. This CDR3 reads CASSFPRTYGYTF. The CDR3 coding sequence is TGTGCCAGCAGTTTTCCCAGGACGTATGGCTACACCTTC.

The rearrangement uses TRBV20-1 and TRBJ2-1; 7 nucleotides line up with TRBD1. V was clipped by 0 bases and J by 10 bases; unmatched bases: 6. CDR3 length: 13 residues. Looked up from germline, CDR1 is DFQATT and CDR2 is SNEGSKA (reference sequence). The chain's CDR3 is CSARDTGVREQFF. The CDR3 coding sequence is TGCAGTGCTAGAGACACAGGGGTCCGGGAGCAGTTCTTC.

The J gene is TRBJ2-2, the V gene TRBV5-4, with 12 nucleotides matching TRBD2. CDR3 length: 17 amino acids. Per germline, CDR1 SGHNT and CDR2 YYREEE (reference sequence). The J segment lost 7 bases and the V segment lost 1 base, leaving 8 bases of the junction unmatched. CDR3 loop: CASSLMLLAGGRGELFF. CDR3 nucleotide sequence: TGTGCCAGCAGCTTGATGTTGCTAGCGGGAGGGCGCGGGGAGCTGTTTTTT.

This clonotype was recorded at least ten times. The chain is built from TRBV6-2 or TRBV6-3 and TRBJ1-1; 7 bases are shared with TRBD1. Germline CDR1 MNHEY, CDR2 SVGEGT. The CDR3 is made up of 13 amino acids. Trimming at V came to 6 bases and at J to 6 bases, leaving 7 bases not matched to a gene. CDR3 region: CASRGTVIPEAFF. The CDR3 region has the DNA TGTGCCAGCAGGGGGACAGTGATACCTGAAGCTTTCTTT.

This clonotype was recorded once. This sequence may be a read error, since a much larger clone differs from it by one base. The chain couples TRBV29-1 to TRBJ1-1, with TRBD1 identical over 7 bases. This CDR3 region has 16 residues. Per germline, CDR1 SQVTM and CDR2 ANQGSEA. The CDR3 loop reads CSVHRDSTLGNTEALF. CDR3 bases: TGCAGCGTTCACCGGGACAGCACCCTGGGGAACACTGAAGCTCTCTTT.

The V and J genes are TRBV29-1 and TRBJ2-7; 11 bases agree with TRBD2. The J segment lost 3 bases and the V segment lost 6 bases, leaving 10 bases of the junction unmatched. The CDR3 sequence is 15 residues long. In germline, CDR1 is SQVTM, CDR2 ANQGSEA. The CDR3 sequence: CSVVLAGGPNYEQYF. The DNA of the CDR3 is TGCAGCGTCGTTTTAGCGGGAGGGCCCAACTACGAGCAGTACTTC.

This clonotype came up a few times. The chain has TRBV3-1 and TRBJ1-4; D is ambiguous. CDR3 length equals 16 residues. The germline V gene encodes CDR1 LGHDT and CDR2 YNNKEL (reference sequence). The V gene lost 5 bases and the J gene lost 3 bases, with 16 bases spanning the gap. Here the CDR3 reads CASSDRTDPSNEKLFF. DNA of the CDR3: TGTGCCAGCAGCGACCGGACCGACCCCTCTAATGAAAAACTGTTTTTT. Variable domain in full (rest from reference TRBV3-1 and TRBJ1-4): DTAVSQTPKYLVTQMGNDKSIKCEQNLGHDTMYWYKQDSKKFLKIMFSYNNKELIINETVPNRFSPKSPDKAHLNLHINSLELGDSAVYFCASSDRTDPSNEKLFFGSGTQLSVL.

There are many counts of this clonotype. The chain combines TRBV28 with TRBJ2-5; D not certain. Trimming took 5 bases from V and 1 from J, leaving 11 bases between them. Germline V gene lookup returns CDR1 MDHEN and CDR2 SYDVKM. CDR3 length: 14 amino acids. The CDR3 DNA follows: TGTGCCAGCAGTCCTGGATACTTCCAAGAGACCCAGTACTTC. It codes for CASSPGYFQETQYF.

This clonotype was observed many times. This CDR3 reads CASGKGRRGNQETQYF. CDR3 nucleotides: TGTGCCAGCGGTAAAGGGAGAAGGGGGAACCAAGAGACCCAGTACTTC. This chain joins TRBV28 and TRBJ2-5; weak D call: TRBD1 (6 bases). V lost 8 bases and J lost 0, with 19 bases in between. Germline V gene lookup returns CDR1 MDHEN and CDR2 SYDVKM. The CDR3 has 16 residues.

This clonotype was recorded many times. This rearrangement joins TRBV7-2 to TRBJ2-7; no firm D call. V was trimmed by 1 base and J by 9 bases, leaving 19 bases between them. The germline V gene has CDR1 SGHTA and CDR2 FQGNSA. CDR3 length: 15 residues. The CDR3 DNA reads as TGTGCCAGCAGCTTAGTACCCAGCAAGATCGGAGTGCAGTACTTC. It codes for CASSLVPSKIGVQYF.

Many counts were recorded for this clonotype. This chain links TRBV6-6 with TRBJ2-3; a possible D gene is TRBD2 (5 bases). The V end was cut by 10 bases, the J end by 4 bases, with 15 bases between. CDR3 length: 13 residues. Germline V gives CDR1 MNHNY, CDR2 SVGAGI (reference sequence). The CDR3 DNA reads as TGTGCCACCCTCACCCCGAGGGCAGATACGCAGTATTTT. It translates to CATLTPRADTQYF.

This clonotype was found many times. This chain's CDR3 is CAISPDRVDGYTF. For the CDR3, the DNA is TGTGCCATCAGCCCGGACAGAGTAGATGGCTACACCTTC. The chain has TRBV10-3 and TRBJ1-2; D perhaps matches TRBD1 (6 bases). V was cut by 6 bases and J by 6 bases, with 14 bases left in between. Per germline, CDR1 ENHRY and CDR2 SYGVKD. This CDR3 comprises 13 residues.

The CDR3 here is CASSVRTSGIYEQYF. The CDR3 bases are TGCGCCAGCAGCGTCCGGACTAGCGGGATCTACGAGCAGTACTTC. The V and J genes are TRBV5-1 and TRBJ2-7, with TRBD2 matching over 12 bases. Trimming cost V 4 bases and J 3 bases; bases outside gene matches: 5. The CDR3 length is 15 residues. In germline, CDR1 is SGHRS, CDR2 YFSETQ.